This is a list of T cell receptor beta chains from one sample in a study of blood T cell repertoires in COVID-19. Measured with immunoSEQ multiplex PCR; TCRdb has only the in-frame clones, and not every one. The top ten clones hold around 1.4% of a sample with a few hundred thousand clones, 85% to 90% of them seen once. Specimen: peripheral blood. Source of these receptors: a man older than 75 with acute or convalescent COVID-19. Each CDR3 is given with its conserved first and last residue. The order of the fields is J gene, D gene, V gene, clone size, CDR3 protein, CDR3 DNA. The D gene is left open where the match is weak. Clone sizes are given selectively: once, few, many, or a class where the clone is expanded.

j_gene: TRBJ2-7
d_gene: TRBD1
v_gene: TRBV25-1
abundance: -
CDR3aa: CASSVDRVSYEQYF
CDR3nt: TGTGCCAGCAGTGTGGACAGGGTATCCTACGAGCAGTACTTC

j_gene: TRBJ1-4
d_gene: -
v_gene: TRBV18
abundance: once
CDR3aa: CASSPRARGTNEKLFF
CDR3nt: TGTGCCAGCTCACCACGGGCCAGGGGAACTAATGAAAAACTGTTTTTT

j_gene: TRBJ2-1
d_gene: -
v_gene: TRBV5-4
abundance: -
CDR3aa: CASSLVGGSYNEQFF
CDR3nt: TGTGCCAGCAGCTTAGTAGGGGGCTCCTACAATGAGCAGTTCTTC

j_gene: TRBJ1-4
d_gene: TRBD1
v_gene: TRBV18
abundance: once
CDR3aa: CASSQSGQGNEKLFF
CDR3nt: TGTGCCAGCTCACAAAGTGGACAGGGTAATGAAAAACTGTTTTTT

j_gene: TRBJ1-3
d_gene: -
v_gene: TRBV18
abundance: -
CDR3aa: CASSPQGSGNTIYF
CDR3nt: TGTGCCAGCTCACCGCAGGGATCTGGAAACACCATATATTTT

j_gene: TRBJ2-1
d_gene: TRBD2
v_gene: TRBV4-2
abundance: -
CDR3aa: CASSHGTSGTSYNEQFF
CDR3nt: TGTGCCAGCAGCCACGGGACTAGCGGAACCTCCTACAATGAGCAGTTCTTC

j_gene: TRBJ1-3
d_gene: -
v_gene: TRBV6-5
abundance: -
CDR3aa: CASSSRQAGNTIYF
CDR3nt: TGTGCCAGCAGTTCCCGGCAGGCTGGAAACACCATATATTTT

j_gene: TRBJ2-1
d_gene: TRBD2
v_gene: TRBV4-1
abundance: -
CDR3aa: CASSQDRTSGPYNEQFF
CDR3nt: TGCGCCAGCAGCCAAGACCGGACTAGCGGGCCCTACAATGAGCAGTTCTTC

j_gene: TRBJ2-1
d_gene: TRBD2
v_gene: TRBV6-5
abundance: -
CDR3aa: CASSPKRGGKDEQFF
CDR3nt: TGTGCCAGCAGTCCTAAGCGGGGGGGCAAAGATGAGCAGTTCTTC

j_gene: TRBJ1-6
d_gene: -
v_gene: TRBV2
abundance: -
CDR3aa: CASRIGETPLHF
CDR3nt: TGTGCCAGCAGGATTGGAGAGACACCCCTCCACTTT

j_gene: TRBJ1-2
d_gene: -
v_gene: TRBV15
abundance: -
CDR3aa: CATSGWGLGGAGYTF
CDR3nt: TGTGCCACCAGCGGATGGGGACTGGGGGGAGCGGGCTACACCTTC

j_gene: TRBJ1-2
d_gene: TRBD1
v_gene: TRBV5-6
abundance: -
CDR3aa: CASSSPTGSYGYTF
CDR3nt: TGTGCCAGCAGCTCGCCGACAGGGAGCTATGGCTACACCTTC

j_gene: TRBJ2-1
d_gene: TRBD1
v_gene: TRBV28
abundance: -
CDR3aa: CASNVQGFNNEQFF
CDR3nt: TGTGCCAGCAACGTACAGGGGTTCAACAATGAGCAGTTCTTC

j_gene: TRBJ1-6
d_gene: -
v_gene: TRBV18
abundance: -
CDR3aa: CASSPGQSFSSYNSPLHF
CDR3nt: TGTGCCAGCTCACCTGGACAGTCGTTCAGCTCCTATAATTCACCCCTCCACTTT

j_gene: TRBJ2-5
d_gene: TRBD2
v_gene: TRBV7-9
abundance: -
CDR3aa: CASSLLAGGTETQYF
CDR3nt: TGTGCCAGCAGCTTATTAGCGGGGGGGACAGAGACCCAGTACTTC

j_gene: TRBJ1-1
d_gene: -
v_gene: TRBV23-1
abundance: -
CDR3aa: CASPRGGEAFF
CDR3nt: TGCGCCAGCCCCCGGGGAGGGGAAGCTTTCTTT

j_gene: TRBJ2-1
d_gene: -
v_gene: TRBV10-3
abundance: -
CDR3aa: CAISESRGGGGNEQFF
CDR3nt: TGTGCCATCAGTGAGTCAAGGGGAGGGGGGGGCAATGAGCAGTTCTTC

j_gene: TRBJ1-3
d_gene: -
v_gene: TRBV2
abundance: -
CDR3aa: CASSEWEGAGNTIYF
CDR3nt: TGTGCCAGCAGTGAATGGGAGGGAGCTGGAAACACCATATATTTT

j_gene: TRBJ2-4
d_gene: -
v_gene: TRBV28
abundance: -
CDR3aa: CASSPTGLAKNIQYF
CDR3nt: TGTGCCAGCAGTCCCACCGGGTTAGCCAAAAACATTCAGTACTTC

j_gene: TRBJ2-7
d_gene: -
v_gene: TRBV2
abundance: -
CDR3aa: CAGGNSYEQYF
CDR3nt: TGTGCCGGAGGGAACTCCTACGAGCAGTACTTC

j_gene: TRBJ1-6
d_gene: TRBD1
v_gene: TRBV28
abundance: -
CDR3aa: CASRGQGLPNSPLHF
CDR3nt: TGTGCCAGCAGGGGACAGGGGCTTCCAAATTCACCCCTCCACTTT

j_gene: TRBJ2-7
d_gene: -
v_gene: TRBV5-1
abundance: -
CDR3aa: CASSSGISNYEQYF
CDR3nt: TGCGCCAGCAGCTCCGGGATCTCAAACTACGAGCAGTACTTC

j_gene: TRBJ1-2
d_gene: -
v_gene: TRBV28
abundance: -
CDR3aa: CASSVRPGQGGYTF
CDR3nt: TGTGCCAGCAGTGTAAGGCCTGGGCAGGGCGGCTACACCTTC

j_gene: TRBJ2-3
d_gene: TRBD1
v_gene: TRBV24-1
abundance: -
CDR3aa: CATSDPRQGATDTQYF
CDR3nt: TGTGCCACCAGTGATCCCCGACAGGGGGCGACAGATACGCAGTATTTT

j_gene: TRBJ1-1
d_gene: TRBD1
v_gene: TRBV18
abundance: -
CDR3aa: CASSPLGQGTNTEAFF
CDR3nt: TGTGCCAGCTCACCACTTGGACAGGGGACGAACACTGAAGCTTTCTTT

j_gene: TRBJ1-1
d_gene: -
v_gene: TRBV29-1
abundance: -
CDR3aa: CSVGGGNTEAFF
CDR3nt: TGCAGCGTTGGGGGGGGGAACACTGAAGCTTTCTTT

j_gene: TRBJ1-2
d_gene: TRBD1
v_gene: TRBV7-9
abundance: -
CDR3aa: CASSFLTGTAYGYTF
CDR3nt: TGTGCCAGCAGCTTCTTAACCGGGACAGCGTATGGCTACACCTTC

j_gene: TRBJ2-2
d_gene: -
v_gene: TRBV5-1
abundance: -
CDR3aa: CASRAADASGELFF
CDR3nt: TGCGCCAGCAGGGCAGCGGACGCCTCCGGGGAGCTGTTTTTT

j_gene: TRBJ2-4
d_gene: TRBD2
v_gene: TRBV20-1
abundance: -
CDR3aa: CSASPVAGGKNIQYF
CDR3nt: TGCAGTGCCAGTCCAGTAGCGGGAGGCAAAAACATTCAGTACTTC

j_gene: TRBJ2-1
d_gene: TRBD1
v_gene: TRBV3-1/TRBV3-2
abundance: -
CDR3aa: CASRRTGTGNDEQFF
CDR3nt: TGTGCCAGCCGCCGTACCGGGACAGGGAACGATGAGCAGTTCTTC

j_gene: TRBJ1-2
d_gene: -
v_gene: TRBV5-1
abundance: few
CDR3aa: CASSHNFNYGYTF
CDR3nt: TGCGCCAGCAGCCATAACTTTAACTATGGCTACACCTTC

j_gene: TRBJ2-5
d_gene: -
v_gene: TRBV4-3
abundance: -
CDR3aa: CASSQDVATVEYF
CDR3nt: TGCGCCAGCAGCCAAGATGTAGCTACGGTGGAGTACTTC

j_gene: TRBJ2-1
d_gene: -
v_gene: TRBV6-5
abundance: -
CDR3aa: CASKNSGEPYEQFF
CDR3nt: TGTGCCAGCAAGAACAGCGGAGAGCCCTACGAGCAGTTCTTC

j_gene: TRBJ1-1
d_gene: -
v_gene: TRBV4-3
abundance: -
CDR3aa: CASSSTMDTEAFF
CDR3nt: TGCGCCAGCAGCTCCACAATGGACACTGAAGCTTTCTTT

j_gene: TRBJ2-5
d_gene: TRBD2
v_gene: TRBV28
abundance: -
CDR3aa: CASSPGGLAGYETQYF
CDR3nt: TGTGCCAGCAGCCCCGGGGGACTAGCGGGATATGAGACCCAGTACTTC

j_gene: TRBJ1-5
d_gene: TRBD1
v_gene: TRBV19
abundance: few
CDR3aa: CASSIQGAQQPQHF
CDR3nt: TGTGCCAGTAGTATACAGGGGGCTCAGCAGCCCCAGCATTTT